A single sample gave rise to the 18 T cell receptor beta chains below, sequenced in a study of blood T cell repertoires in COVID-19. The repertoire was sequenced with immunoSEQ multiplex PCR; TCRdb's copy has only in-frame clones and lacks some. Among about 100,000 clones, less than 95% were seen once, and the ten largest hold around 5.1%. Sequences were obtained from peripheral blood. Every receptor here comes from a man between 50 and 59 years old with acute or convalescent COVID-19.

J is TRBJ2-7 and V is TRBV27; D gene uncertain. CDR3 length: 15 amino acids. Trimming pared 8 bases from V and 2 bases from J, leaving 19 bases between. CDR1 is MNHEY and CDR2 is SMNVEV in the germline V gene (reference sequence). CDR3 residues: CASSSLGRRTYEQYF. In DNA form, the CDR3 reads TGTGCCAGCTCTAGTTTGGGTCGGCGGACCTACGAGCAGTACTTC.

This clone was seen a handful of times. V usage is TRBV3-1 (or the pseudogene TRBV3-2) and J usage is TRBJ2-1; D is undetermined. The CDR3 length is 13 residues. The V gene's germline CDR1 is LGHDT and CDR2 YNNKEL (reference sequence). The V gene lost 1 base and the J gene lost 7 bases, with 8 bases spanning the gap. For the CDR3, the DNA is TGTGCCAGCAGCCAAGGCTTTCGGAATGAGCAGTTCTTC. Translating it yields CASSQGFRNEQFF.

The chain links TRBV28 to TRBJ2-1, with 11 bases lining up with TRBD2. Unmatched junction bases numbered 10, after V lost 6 bases and J lost 6 bases. The CDR3 is made up of 16 amino acids. The germline CDR1 and CDR2 sequences are MDHEN and SYDVKM. The CDR3 coding sequence is TGTGCCAGCAGCCGATTACTAGCGGGAGACTTCAATGAGCAGTTCTTC. It translates to CASSRLLAGDFNEQFF.

The chain employs TRBV5-1 and TRBJ1-1; maybe TRBD1 (6 bases). V dropped 0 bases and J dropped 8 bases, with 17 bases sitting between them. The CDR3 consists of 15 residues. Per the germline V gene, CDR1 is SGHRS and CDR2 is YFSETQ. In nucleotides, the CDR3 is TGCGCCAGCAGCTTGGGCATGGTAGGGCAGGGGGAAGCTTTCTTT. Translated: CASSLGMVGQGEAFF.

This chain uses TRBV5-1 with TRBJ2-2; 7 bases are a match to TRBD2. The trim removed 4 bases at V and 5 bases at J, leaving 8 bases unmatched. The CDR3 sequence is 15 residues long. Germline V gives CDR1 SGHRS, CDR2 YFSETQ. CDR3 coding DNA: TGCGCCAGCAGCGTAATGGACGGGGGGACCGGGGAGCTGTTTTTT. This sequence encodes CASSVMDGGTGELFF.

The V call is TRBV6-6, the J call TRBJ1-2; TRBD1 matches 11 bases. Germline V gene data show CDR1 as MNHNY and CDR2 as SVGAGI (reference sequence). This CDR3 region has 14 residues. After removal of 1 base from V and 7 bases from J, the junction contained 2 bases not matched to a gene. The CDR3 nucleotides are TGTGCCAGCAGTTACTGGGGGACAGGGGGTGGCTACACCTTC. Its protein is CASSYWGTGGGYTF.

This clone was picked up one time. As DNA, the CDR3 is TGTGCCAGCAGCGTAGTGGGCTACTCCTACAATGAGCAGTTCTTC. This codes for CASSVVGYSYNEQFF. This chain uses TRBV9 with TRBJ2-1, with D unclear. V was cut by 0 bases and J by 0 bases, with 7 bases left in between. Germline V lookup: CDR1 SGDLS, CDR2 YYNGEE. The CDR3 is 15 amino acids.

Comment on this clone: This same CDR3 is encoded by further DNA sequences in the sample. The genes are TRBV3-1 (or the pseudogene TRBV3-2) and TRBJ1-5, with D tentatively TRBD1 (6 bases). Germline V CDR1 and CDR2: LGHDT, YNNKEL (reference sequence). The ends were cut back, 1 base at V and 2 bases at J, with 6 bases in the middle. The CDR3 contains 14 residues. This CDR3 reads CASSQGQGNQPQHF. The CDR3 nucleotides read TGTGCCAGCAGCCAAGGACAGGGCAATCAGCCCCAGCATTTT.

This clone was seen ten or more times. The V call is TRBV6-1, the J call TRBJ2-5; 7 positions agree with TRBD2. The CDR3 spans 17 residues. Germline CDR1 MNHNS, CDR2 SASEGT. The V segment lost 3 bases and the J segment 1 base; nucleotides outside the gene matches: 11. This CDR3 reads CASSEGDAGVRQETQYF. The CDR3 nucleotides are TGTGCCAGCAGTGAGGGGGATGCGGGAGTCCGCCAAGAGACCCAGTACTTC.

The chain carries TRBV5-5 and TRBJ1-3; 11 nucleotides align to TRBD1. CDR3 size: 15 residues. The germline CDR1 and CDR2 sequences are SGHKS and YYEKEE (reference sequence). V shed 4 bases, J shed 4 bases, and the junction held 4 bases outside the gene matches. CDR3 in DNA: TGTGCCAGCAGCCCAAGGACAGGGGGCGGAAACACCATATATTTT. As protein: CASSPRTGGGNTIYF.

The sample holds one count of this clone. The gene calls are TRBV3-1 (or the pseudogene TRBV3-2) and TRBJ2-7; TRBD2 is a possible D gene (6 bases). Germline lookup yields CDR1 LGHDT and CDR2 YNNKEL (reference sequence). The CDR3 contains 15 residues. V lost 1 base, J lost 1 base, and 11 bases lay in between. The DNA of the CDR3 is TGTGCCAGCAGCCAAGCGGGCGGAGGGTCCTACGAGCAGTACTTC. Amino acid sequence: CASSQAGGGSYEQYF.

This clone was found once. V is TRBV7-6 and J is TRBJ2-3; TRBD1 matches 7 bases. This CDR3 region has 16 residues. Germline CDR1 SGHVS, CDR2 FNYEAQ. V was clipped by 4 bases and J by 1 base; unmatched bases: 8. The chain's CDR3 is CASSSRQGGGTDTQYF. CDR3 bases: TGTGCCAGCAGCTCCAGACAGGGCGGTGGCACAGATACGCAGTATTTT.

The chain carries TRBV7-2 and TRBJ1-4; TRBD1 might be the D (5 bases). V shed 0 bases and J shed 8 bases, with 16 bases lying between them. CDR1 and CDR2 from the germline V gene are SGHTA and FQGNSA. This CDR3 region has 16 residues. DNA of the CDR3: TGTGCCAGCAGCTTAGCGAGGCTTCGGGGGGACGAAAAACTGTTTTTT. Translated: CASSLARLRGDEKLFF.

The chain recombines TRBV5-4 with TRBJ2-7; weak D call: TRBD1 (6 bases). Trimming removed 1 base at V and 4 bases at J, with 12 bases between. The CDR3 totals 14 residues. The germline V gene encodes CDR1 SGHNT and CDR2 YYREEE (reference sequence). Here the CDR3 DNA reads TGTGCCAGCAGCTTGAATCTGGGGGCGTACGAGCAGTACTTC. Protein: CASSLNLGAYEQYF.

The V and J genes are TRBV19 and TRBJ2-7; D is undetermined. Germline values: CDR1 LNHDA, CDR2 SQIVND (reference sequence). V gave up 6 bases and J gave up 0 bases, with 9 bases separating them. This CDR3 contains 13 residues. The chain's CDR3 is CASRVPSSYEQYF. CDR3 sequence (DNA): TGTGCCAGTAGAGTCCCGAGCTCCTACGAGCAGTACTTC.

As DNA, the CDR3 is TGCACCAGCAGCCCTTTAGCGGGCTCCTACAATGAGCAGTTCTTC. Translation gives CTSSPLAGSYNEQFF. This chain uses TRBV1 with TRBJ2-1; the table's D call, TRBD2, has no DNA check behind it. TRBV1 is flagged as a pseudogene. The CDR3 length is 15 residues.

The gene calls are TRBV14 and TRBJ2-1; 8 nucleotides align to TRBD2. The J segment lost 2 bases and the V segment lost 11 bases, leaving 20 bases of the junction unmatched. Per the germline V gene, CDR1 is SGHDN and CDR2 is FVKESK. The CDR3 loop spans 18 amino acids. The CDR3 loop reads CAVPSGRSTSLTYNEQFF. CDR3 bases: TGTGCCGTTCCAAGCGGGAGATCAACTTCTTTAACCTACAATGAGCAGTTCTTC.

The J gene is TRBJ1-5, the V gene TRBV5-1; TRBD1 is a possible D gene (5 bases). This CDR3 is built from 14 residues. V lost 0 bases, J lost 7 bases, and 11 bases lay in between. Germline CDR1 and CDR2: SGHRS and YFSETQ. Here the CDR3 reads CASSLDQGDQPQHF. CDR3 DNA sequence: TGCGCCAGCAGCTTGGATCAGGGCGACCAGCCCCAGCATTTT. Looking up the rest from reference TRBV5-1 and TRBJ1-5 gives the full variable domain: KAGVTQTPRYLIKTRGQQVTLSCSPISGHRSVSWYQQTPGQGLQFLFEYFSETQRNKGNFPGRFSGRQFSNSRSEMNVSTLELGDSALYLCASSLDQGDQPQHFGDGTRLSIL.